Listed here are 2 T cell receptor beta chains from one sample, sequenced in a study of cytomegalovirus exposure and HLA in healthy donors. This PCR relied on a set of 60 Vbeta primers and 13 Jbeta primers. Assay used: immunoSEQ multiplex PCR; TCRdb lists only in-frame clones, some missing. The sample yields over 100,000 clones, 60% to 80% seen once. Sequenced material: PBMCs. Receptors were obtained from a male donor in good health and CMV-seronegative.

The rearrangement joins TRBV19 to TRBJ1-1; TRBD1 might be the D (5 bases). The CDR3 covers 13 residues. Germline CDR1 LNHDA, CDR2 SQIVND (reference sequence). With 1 base removed from V and 3 bases from J, the gap between germline ends came to 6 bases. CDR3 sequence: CASSIGQHTEAFF. Written as DNA, the CDR3 is TGTGCCAGTAGTATAGGACAGCACACTGAAGCTTTCTTT.

A single count supports this clone. The chain links TRBV6-5 to TRBJ2-4, with TRBD2 identical over 8 bases. Germline values: CDR1 MNHEY, CDR2 SVGAGI. V shed 6 bases, J shed 0 bases, and the junction held 1 base outside the gene matches. This CDR3 has 14 residues. The CDR3 reads CASSTSGAKNIQYF. For the CDR3, the DNA is TGTGCCAGCAGCACTAGCGGAGCCAAAAACATTCAGTACTTC.